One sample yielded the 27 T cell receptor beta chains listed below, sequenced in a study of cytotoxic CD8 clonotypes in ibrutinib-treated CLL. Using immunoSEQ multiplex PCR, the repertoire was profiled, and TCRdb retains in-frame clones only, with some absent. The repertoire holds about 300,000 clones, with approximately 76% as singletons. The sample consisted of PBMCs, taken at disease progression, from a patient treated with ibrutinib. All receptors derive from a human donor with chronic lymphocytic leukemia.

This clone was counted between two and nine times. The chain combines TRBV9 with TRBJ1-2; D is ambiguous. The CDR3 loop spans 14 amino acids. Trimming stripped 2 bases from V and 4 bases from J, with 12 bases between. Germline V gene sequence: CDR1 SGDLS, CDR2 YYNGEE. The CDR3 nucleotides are TGTGCCAGCAGCGTCCTAAGGGTTGGCTATGGCTACACCTTC. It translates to CASSVLRVGYGYTF.

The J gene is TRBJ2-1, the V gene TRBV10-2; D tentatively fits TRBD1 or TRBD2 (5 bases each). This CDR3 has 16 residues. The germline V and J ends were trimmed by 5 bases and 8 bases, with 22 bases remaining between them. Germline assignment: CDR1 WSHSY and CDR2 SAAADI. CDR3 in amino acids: CASSQLEGWAFHEQFF. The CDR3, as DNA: TGCGCCAGCAGTCAACTAGAGGGGTGGGCCTTCCATGAGCAGTTCTTC.

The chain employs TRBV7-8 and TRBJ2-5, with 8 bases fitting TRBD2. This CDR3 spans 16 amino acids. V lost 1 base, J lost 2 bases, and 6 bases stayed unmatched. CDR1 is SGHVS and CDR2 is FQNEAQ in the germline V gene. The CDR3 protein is CASSLGGTRYQETQYF. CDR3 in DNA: TGTGCCAGCAGCTTAGGGGGGACTAGATATCAAGAGACCCAGTACTTC. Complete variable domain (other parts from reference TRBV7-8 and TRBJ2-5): GAGVSQSPRYKVAKRGQDVALRCDPISGHVSLFWYQQALGQGPEFLTYFQNEAQLDKSGLPSDRFFAERPEGSVSTLKIQRTQQEDSAVYLCASSLGGTRYQETQYFGPGTRLLVL.

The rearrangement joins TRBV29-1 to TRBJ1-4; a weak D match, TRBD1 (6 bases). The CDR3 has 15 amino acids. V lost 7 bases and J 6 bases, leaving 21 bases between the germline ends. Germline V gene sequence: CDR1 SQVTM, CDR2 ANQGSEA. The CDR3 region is CSARTEVNPYEKLFF. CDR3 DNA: TGCAGCGCCCGGACAGAAGTTAACCCCTATGAAAAACTGTTTTTT.

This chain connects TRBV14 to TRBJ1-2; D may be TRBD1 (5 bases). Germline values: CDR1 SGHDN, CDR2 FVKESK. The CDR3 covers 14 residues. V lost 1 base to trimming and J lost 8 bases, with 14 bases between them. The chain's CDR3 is CASSQVAGQVGYTF. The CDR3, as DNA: TGTGCCAGCAGCCAAGTTGCGGGGCAGGTGGGCTACACCTTC.

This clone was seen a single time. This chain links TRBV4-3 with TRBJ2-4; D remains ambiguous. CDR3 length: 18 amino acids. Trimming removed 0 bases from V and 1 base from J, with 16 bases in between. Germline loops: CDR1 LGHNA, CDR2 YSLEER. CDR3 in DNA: TGCGCCAGCAGCCAAGACCCTAATCCGGTCGGGGCCAAAAACATTCAGTACTTC. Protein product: CASSQDPNPVGAKNIQYF.

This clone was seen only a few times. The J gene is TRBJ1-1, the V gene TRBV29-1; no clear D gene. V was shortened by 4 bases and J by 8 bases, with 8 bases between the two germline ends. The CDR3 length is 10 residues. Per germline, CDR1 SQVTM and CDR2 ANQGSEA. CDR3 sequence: CSVGGEEAFF. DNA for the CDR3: TGCAGCGTTGGTGGGGAGGAAGCTTTCTTT.

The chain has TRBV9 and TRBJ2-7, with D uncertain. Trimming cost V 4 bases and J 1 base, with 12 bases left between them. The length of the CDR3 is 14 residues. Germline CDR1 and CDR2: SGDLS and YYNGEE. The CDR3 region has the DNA TGTGCCAGCAGCCCCAAGGTGTTTTCCTACGAGCAGTACTTC. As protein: CASSPKVFSYEQYF.

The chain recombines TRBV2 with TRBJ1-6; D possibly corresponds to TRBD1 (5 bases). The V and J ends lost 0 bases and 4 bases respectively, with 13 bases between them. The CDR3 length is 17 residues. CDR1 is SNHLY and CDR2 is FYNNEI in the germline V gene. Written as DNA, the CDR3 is TGTGCCAGCAGTGAAGCGTATCCAGGGTTTTATAATTCACCCCTCCACTTT. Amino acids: CASSEAYPGFYNSPLHF.

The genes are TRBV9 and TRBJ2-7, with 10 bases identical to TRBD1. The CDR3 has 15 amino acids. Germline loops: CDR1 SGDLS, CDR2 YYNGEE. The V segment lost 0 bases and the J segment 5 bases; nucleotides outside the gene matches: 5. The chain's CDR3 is CASSVGGTGAHEQYF. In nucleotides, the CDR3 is TGTGCCAGCAGCGTAGGTGGGACAGGGGCCCACGAGCAGTACTTC.

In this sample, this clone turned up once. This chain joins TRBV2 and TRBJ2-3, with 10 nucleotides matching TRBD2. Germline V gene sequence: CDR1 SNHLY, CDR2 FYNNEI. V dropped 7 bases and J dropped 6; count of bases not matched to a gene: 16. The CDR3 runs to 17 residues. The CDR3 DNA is TGTGCCAGCACCAAAGTGGCTAGCGGGGGACCGGGGGATACGCAGTATTTT. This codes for CASTKVASGGPGDTQYF.

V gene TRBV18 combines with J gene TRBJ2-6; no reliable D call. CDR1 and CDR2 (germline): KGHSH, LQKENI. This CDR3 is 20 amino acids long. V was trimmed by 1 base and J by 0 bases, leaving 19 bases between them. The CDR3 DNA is TGTGCCAGCTCACCACGTTTTGGGTTTCATACCGACTCTGGGGCCAACGTCCTGACTTTC. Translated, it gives CASSPRFGFHTDSGANVLTF.

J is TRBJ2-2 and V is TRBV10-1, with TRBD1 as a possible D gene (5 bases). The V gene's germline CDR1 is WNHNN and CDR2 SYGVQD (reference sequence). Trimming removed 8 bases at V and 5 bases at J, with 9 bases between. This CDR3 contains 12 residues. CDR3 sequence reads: CASGRVTGELFF. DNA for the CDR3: TGCGCCAGCGGCAGGGTAACCGGGGAGCTGTTTTTT.

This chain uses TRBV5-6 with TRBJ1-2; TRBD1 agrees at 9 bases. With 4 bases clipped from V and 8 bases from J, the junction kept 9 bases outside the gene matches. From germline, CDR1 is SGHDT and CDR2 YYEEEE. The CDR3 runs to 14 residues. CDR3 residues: CASSPGTGFTGYTF. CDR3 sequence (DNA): TGTGCCAGCAGCCCGGGGACAGGGTTTACGGGCTACACCTTC.

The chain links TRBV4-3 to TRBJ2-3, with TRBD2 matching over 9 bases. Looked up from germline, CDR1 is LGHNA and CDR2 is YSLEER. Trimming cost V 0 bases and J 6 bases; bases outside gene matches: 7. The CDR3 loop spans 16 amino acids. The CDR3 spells CASSQEFGLAYDTQYF. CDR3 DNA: TGCGCCAGCAGCCAAGAGTTCGGACTAGCGTATGATACGCAGTATTTT.

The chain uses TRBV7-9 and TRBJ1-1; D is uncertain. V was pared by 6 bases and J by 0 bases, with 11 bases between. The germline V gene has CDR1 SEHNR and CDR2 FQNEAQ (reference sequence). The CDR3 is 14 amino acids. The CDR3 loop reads CASSRGRMNTEAFF. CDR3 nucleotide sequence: TGTGCCAGCAGTCGAGGACGGATGAACACTGAAGCTTTCTTT.

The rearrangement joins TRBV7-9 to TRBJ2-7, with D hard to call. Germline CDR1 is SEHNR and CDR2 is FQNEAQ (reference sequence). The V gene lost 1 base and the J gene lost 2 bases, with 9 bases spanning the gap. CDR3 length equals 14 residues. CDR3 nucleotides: TGTGCCAGCAGCTTAGGTCCTTCGCCCTACGAGCAGTACTTC. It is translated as CASSLGPSPYEQYF.

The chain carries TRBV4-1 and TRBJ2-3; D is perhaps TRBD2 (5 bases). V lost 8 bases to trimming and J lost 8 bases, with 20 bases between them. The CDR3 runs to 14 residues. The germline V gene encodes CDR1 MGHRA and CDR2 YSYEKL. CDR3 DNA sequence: TGCGCCAGCGAGTCCGGACTTGCCCTAGGTACGCAGTATTTT. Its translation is CASESGLALGTQYF.

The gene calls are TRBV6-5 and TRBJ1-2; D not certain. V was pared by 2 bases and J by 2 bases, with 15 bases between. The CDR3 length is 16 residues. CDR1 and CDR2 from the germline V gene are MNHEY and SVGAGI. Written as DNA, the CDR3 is TGTGCCAGCAGTTACGACCGACGGGGATTAAACTATGGCTACACCTTC. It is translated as CASSYDRRGLNYGYTF.

CDR3 nucleotides: TGCGCCAGCAGCCAAGGTCCAGGGAAGAGCTCCTACGAGCAGTACTTC. Its protein product is CASSQGPGKSSYEQYF. This chain connects TRBV4-1 to TRBJ2-7, with a possible D match to TRBD1 (5 bases). Trimming pared 1 base from V and 0 bases from J, leaving 13 bases between. The CDR3 loop spans 16 amino acids. Germline CDR1 MGHRA, CDR2 YSYEKL.

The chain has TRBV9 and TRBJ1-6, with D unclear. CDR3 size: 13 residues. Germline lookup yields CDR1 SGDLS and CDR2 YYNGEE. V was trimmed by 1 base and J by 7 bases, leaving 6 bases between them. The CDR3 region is CASSVWRNSPLHF. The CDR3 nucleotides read TGTGCCAGCAGCGTATGGAGGAATTCACCCCTCCACTTT. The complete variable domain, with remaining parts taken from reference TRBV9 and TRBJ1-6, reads DSGVTQTPKHLITATGQRVTLRCSPRSGDLSVYWYQQSLDQGLQFLIQYYNGEERAKGNILERFSAQQFPDLHSELNLSSLELGDSALYFCASSVWRNSPLHFGNGTRLTVT.

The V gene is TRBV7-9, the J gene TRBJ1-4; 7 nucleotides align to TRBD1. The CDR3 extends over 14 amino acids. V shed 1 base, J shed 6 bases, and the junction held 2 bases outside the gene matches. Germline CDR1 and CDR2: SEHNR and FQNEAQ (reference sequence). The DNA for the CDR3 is TGTGCCAGCAGCTTAGGACAGGGCGATGAAAAACTGTTTTTT. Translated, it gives CASSLGQGDEKLFF.

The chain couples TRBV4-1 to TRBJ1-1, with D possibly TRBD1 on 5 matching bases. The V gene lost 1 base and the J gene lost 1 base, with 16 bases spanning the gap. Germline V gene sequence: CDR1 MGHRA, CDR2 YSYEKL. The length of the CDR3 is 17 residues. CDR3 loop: CASSQGEFRGKNTEAFF. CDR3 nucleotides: TGCGCCAGCAGCCAAGGGGAATTTAGGGGCAAGAACACTGAAGCTTTCTTT.

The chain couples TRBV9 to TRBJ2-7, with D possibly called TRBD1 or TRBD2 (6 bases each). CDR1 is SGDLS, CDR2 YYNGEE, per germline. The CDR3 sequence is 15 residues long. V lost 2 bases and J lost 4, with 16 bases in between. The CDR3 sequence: CASSVRGGLSYEQYF. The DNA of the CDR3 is TGTGCCAGCAGCGTGAGAGGGGGACTCTCATACGAGCAGTACTTC.

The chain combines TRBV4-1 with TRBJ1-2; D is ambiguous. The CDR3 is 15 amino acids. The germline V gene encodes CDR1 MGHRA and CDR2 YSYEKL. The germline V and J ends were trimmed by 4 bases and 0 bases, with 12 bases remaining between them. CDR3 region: CASSPRTETNYGYTF. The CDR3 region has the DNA TGCGCCAGCAGCCCCCGGACTGAAACTAACTATGGCTACACCTTC.

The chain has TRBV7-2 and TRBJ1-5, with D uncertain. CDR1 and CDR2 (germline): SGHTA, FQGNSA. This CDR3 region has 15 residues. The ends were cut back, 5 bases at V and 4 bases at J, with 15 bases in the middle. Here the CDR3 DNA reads TGTGCCAGCAGCGTCGTTCAGGACGCTAATCAGCCCCAGCATTTT. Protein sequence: CASSVVQDANQPQHF.

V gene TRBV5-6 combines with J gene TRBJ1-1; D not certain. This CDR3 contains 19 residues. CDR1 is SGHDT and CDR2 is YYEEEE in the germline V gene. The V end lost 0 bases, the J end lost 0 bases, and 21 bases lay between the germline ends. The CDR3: CASSLGGTVWVGVNTEAFF. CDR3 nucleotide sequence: TGTGCCAGCAGCTTGGGGGGTACGGTTTGGGTCGGGGTGAACACTGAAGCTTTCTTT.